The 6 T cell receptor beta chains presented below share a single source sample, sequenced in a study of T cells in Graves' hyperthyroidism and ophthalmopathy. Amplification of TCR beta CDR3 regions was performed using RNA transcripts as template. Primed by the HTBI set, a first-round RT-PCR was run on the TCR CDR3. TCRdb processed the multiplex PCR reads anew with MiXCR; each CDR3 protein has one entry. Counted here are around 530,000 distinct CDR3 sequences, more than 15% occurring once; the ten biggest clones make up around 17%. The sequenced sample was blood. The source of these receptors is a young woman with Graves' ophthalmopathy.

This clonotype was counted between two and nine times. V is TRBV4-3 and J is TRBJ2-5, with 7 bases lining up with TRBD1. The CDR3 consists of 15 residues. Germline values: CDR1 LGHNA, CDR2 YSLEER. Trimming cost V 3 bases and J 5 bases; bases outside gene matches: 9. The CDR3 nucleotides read TGCGCCAGCAGCCAGAACAGGGGTTCGGGGGAGACCCAGTACTTC. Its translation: CASSQNRGSGETQYF.

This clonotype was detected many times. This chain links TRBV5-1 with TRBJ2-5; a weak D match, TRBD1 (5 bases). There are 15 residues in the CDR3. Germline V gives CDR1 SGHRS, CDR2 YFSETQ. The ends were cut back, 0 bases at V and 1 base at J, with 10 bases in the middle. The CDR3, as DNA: TGCGCCAGCAGCTTGGCCGACAGCTCCCAAGAGACCCAGTACTTC. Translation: CASSLADSSQETQYF.

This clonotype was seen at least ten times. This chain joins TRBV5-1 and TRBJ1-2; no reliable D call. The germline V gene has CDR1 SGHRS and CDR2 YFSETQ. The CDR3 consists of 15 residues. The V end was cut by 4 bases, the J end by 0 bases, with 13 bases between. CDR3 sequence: CASSPRTAANYGYTF. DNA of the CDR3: TGCGCCAGCAGCCCGAGAACAGCGGCTAACTATGGCTACACCTTC.

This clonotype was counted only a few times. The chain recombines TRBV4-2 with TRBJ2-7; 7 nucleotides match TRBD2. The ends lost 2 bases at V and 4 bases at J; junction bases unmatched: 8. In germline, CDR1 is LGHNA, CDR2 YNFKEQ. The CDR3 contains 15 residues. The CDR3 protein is CASSQSRSGLYEQYF. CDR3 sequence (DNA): TGTGCCAGCAGCCAATCACGTAGCGGGCTTTACGAGCAGTACTTC.

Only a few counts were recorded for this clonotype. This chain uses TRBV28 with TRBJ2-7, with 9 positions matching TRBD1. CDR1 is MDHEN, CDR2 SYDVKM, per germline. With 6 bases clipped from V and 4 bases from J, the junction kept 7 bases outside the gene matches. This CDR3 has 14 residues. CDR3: CASSGRDRAYEQYF. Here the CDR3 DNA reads TGTGCCAGCAGCGGTCGGGACAGGGCTTACGAGCAGTACTTC.

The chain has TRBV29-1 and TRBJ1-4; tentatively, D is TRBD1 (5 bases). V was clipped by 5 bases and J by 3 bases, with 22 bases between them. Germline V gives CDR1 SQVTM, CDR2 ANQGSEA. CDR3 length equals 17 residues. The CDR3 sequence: CSVFGGIGSTSNEKLFF. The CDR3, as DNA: TGCAGCGTTTTCGGGGGGATAGGCTCGACTTCTAATGAAAAACTGTTTTTT.